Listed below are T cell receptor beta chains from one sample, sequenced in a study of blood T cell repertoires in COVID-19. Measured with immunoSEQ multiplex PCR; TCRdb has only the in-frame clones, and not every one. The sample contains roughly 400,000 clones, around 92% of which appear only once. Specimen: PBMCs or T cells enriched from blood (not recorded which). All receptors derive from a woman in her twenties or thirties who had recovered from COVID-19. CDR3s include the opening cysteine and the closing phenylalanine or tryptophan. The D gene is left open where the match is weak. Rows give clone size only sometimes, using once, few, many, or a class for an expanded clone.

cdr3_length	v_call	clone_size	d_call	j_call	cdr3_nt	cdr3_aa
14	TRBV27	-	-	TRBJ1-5	TGTGCCAGCAGTTTCTACGGCCAGGGACAGCCCCAGCATTTT	CASSFYGQGQPQHF
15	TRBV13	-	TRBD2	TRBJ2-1	TGTGCCAGCGGGATTCGTACTAGCGGGATGGATGAGCAGTTCTTC	CASGIRTSGMDEQFF
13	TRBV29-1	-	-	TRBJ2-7	TGCAGCGTTGAGGAAGACAGAAGTTACGAGCAGTACTTC	CSVEEDRSYEQYF
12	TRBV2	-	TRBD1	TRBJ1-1	TGTGCCAGTATACAGGGGGGGACTGAAGCTTTCTTT	CASIQGGTEAFF
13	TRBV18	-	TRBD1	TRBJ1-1	TGTGCCAGCTCACCGCGACAGGGAACTGAAGCTTTCTTT	CASSPRQGTEAFF
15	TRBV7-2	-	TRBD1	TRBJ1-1	TGTGCCAGCAGCTTATCCCGGGACAGGGACACTGAAGCTTTCTTT	CASSLSRDRDTEAFF
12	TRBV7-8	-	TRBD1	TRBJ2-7	TGTGCCAGCAGAACGGCAGGGGGCGAAACGACCTTC	CASRTAGGETTF
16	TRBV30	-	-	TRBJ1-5	TGTGCCTGGAGTGTACCAGGGGATTATAGCAATCAGCCCCAGCATTTT	CAWSVPGDYSNQPQHF
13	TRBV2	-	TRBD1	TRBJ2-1	TGTGCCAGCAACCCGACAGGGGCTTATGAGCAGTTCTTC	CASNPTGAYEQFF
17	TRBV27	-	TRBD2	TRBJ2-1	TGTGCCAGCAGTCCGACCTCGACTAGCGGGCCCCTCAATGAGCAGTTCTTC	CASSPTSTSGPLNEQFF
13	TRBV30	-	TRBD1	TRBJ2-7	TGTGCCTGGAGTGTACACAGGGGCTACGAGCAGTACTTC	CAWSVHRGYEQYF
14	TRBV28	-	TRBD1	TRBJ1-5	TGTGCCAGCAGTGCCCACAGGGGATATCAGCCCCAGCATTTT	CASSAHRGYQPQHF
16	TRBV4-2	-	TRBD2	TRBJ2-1	TGTGCCAGCAGCCAAGATTGGCTAGCGGACTACAATGAGCAGTTCTTC	CASSQDWLADYNEQFF
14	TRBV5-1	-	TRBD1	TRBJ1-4	TGCGCCAGCAGCACAGGGGGTTTGGGTGAAAAACTGTTTTTT	CASSTGGLGEKLFF
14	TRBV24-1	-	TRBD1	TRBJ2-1	TGTGCCACCAGTGATCCGGGACAGGTGAATGAGCAGTTCTTC	CATSDPGQVNEQFF
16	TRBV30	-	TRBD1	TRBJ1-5	TGTGCCTGGAGTGCGGGAGGGGGCGCTTTCAATCAGCCCCAGCATTTT	CAWSAGGGAFNQPQHF
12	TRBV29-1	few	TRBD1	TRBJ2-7	TGCAGCGTAGGGACAGAAACCTACGAGCAGTACTTC	CSVGTETYEQYF
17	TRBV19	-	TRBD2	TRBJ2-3	TGTGCCAGTAGTTCTCGGACTAGCGGGAGATCAAGAGATACGCAGTATTTT	CASSSRTSGRSRDTQYF
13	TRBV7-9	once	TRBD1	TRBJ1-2	TGTGCCAGCAGCTTAGAGGCAGGGGGTGGCTACACCTTC	CASSLEAGGGYTF